This T cell receptor beta chain was retrieved from a study of T-cell memory formation after mild COVID-19. A single record per CDR3 protein comes from TCRdb applying MiXCR to the 5' RACE reads. Of 90,000 to 120,000 distinct CDR3 sequences listed, about 18% were seen once; the top ten hold around 5.1%. The CDR3 runs to 14 residues. CDR1 is SEHNR, CDR2 FQNEAQ, per germline (reference sequence). V lost 3 bases, J lost 5 bases, and 5 bases stayed unmatched. This clonotype was seen repeatedly, ten times or more. This TCR came from a man younger than 30 who had mild COVID-19 (a few samples of this study predate the infection). Cell type and time point are not known. The chain has TRBV7-9 and TRBJ2-5; TRBD1 agrees at 8 bases. Sequenced material: PBMCs or a T cell subset sorted from them (not recorded which). The CDR3 DNA reads as TGTGCCAGCAGCTTCGCAGGGGGCGACGAGACCCAGTACTTC. Translated: CASSFAGGDETQYF.